Each of the 30 T cell receptor beta chains below was sequenced from the same sample in a study of a mutant IDH1 vaccine in newly diagnosed glioma. Time point: week 11, during vaccination. Vaccinated patients received 300 ug of mutant IDH1 20-mer peptide per dose, with topical imiquimod. Generated by immunoSEQ multiplex PCR, the TCRdb table keeps only in-frame clones and is missing some. The table records tens of thousands of clones, about four fifths of them present only once. No antigen is known for these receptors. The sequences come from PBMCs, collected from a glioma patient whose treatment included an IDH1 peptide vaccine. The receptors were sampled from a man between 40 and 49 years old with glioma.

This chain links TRBV2 with TRBJ2-7; D might be TRBD1 or TRBD2, each matching 5 bases. Trimming removed 1 base from V and 5 bases from J, with 24 bases in between. CDR1 and CDR2 (germline): SNHLY, FYNNEI. The CDR3 runs to 18 residues. CDR3 residues: CASSEGLGLTSVGDEQYF. Written as DNA, the CDR3 is TGTGCCAGCAGTGAAGGGTTGGGCCTTACCTCTGTGGGGGACGAGCAGTACTTC.

V is TRBV10-3 and J is TRBJ1-1; tentatively, D is TRBD1 (5 bases). Germline V gene lookup returns CDR1 ENHRY and CDR2 SYGVKD. This CDR3 is 13 amino acids long. Trimming removed 3 bases from V and 1 base from J, with 6 bases in between. CDR3 in DNA: TGTGCCATCAGTGATCAGGGGAACACTGAAGCTTTCTTT. Encoded protein: CAISDQGNTEAFF.

V and J are TRBV2 and TRBJ2-2; a possible D gene is TRBD1 (6 bases). The CDR3 runs to 12 residues. The ends were cut back, 9 bases at V and 7 bases at J, with 12 bases in the middle. From germline, CDR1 is SNHLY and CDR2 FYNNEI. In nucleotides, the CDR3 is TGTGCCAGTACAGGGTCCGGCGGGGAGCTGTTTTTT. Protein product: CASTGSGGELFF.

J is TRBJ1-2 and V is TRBV5-1, with no clear D. This CDR3 has 14 amino acids. V was clipped by 4 bases and J by 2 bases, with 12 bases between them. CDR1 and CDR2 from the germline V gene are SGHRS and YFSETQ. The CDR3: CASSPDGQNYGYTF. The CDR3 bases are TGCGCCAGCAGCCCCGATGGGCAGAACTATGGCTACACCTTC.

The sample holds one count of this clone. V and J are TRBV27 and TRBJ1-2; 8 bases are a match to TRBD1. Germline values: CDR1 MNHEY, CDR2 SMNVEV (reference sequence). J was trimmed by 4 bases and V by 4 bases; bases with no gene match: 8. The CDR3 is made up of 15 amino acids. CDR3 in amino acids: CASSSDRARPYGYTF. The DNA for the CDR3 is TGTGCCAGCAGTTCGGACAGGGCGAGGCCCTATGGCTACACCTTC.

The chain joins TRBV7-9 to TRBJ1-4; D may be TRBD1 (5 bases). V was pared by 0 bases and J by 3 bases, with 8 bases between. From germline, CDR1 is SEHNR and CDR2 FQNEAQ (reference sequence). The CDR3 length is 15 residues. CDR3 sequence: CASSLAQGSNEKLFF. CDR3 bases: TGTGCCAGCAGCTTAGCGCAGGGCTCTAATGAAAAACTGTTTTTT.

The rearrangement uses TRBV10-1 and TRBJ1-5; D not resolved. The CDR3 covers 18 residues. V was clipped by 3 bases and J by 0 bases, with 18 bases between them. Germline values: CDR1 WNHNN, CDR2 SYGVQD (reference sequence). The CDR3 region is CASSDSSQAHLSNQPQHF. CDR3 in DNA: TGCGCCAGCAGTGACTCCTCGCAGGCTCACCTTAGCAATCAGCCCCAGCATTTT.

The rearrangement links TRBV7-3 to TRBJ2-3, with D perhaps TRBD2 (5 bases). Germline assignment: CDR1 SGHTA and CDR2 FQGTGA. The V gene lost 5 bases and the J gene lost 3 bases, with 15 bases spanning the gap. This CDR3 region has 15 residues. The CDR3 DNA reads as TGTGCCAGCAGCCCCCTGGGTACTAGGACAGATACGCAGTATTTT. This translates into CASSPLGTRTDTQYF.

The chain joins TRBV19 to TRBJ2-7; tentative D call: TRBD2 (6 bases). V lost 5 bases to trimming and J lost 4 bases, with 21 bases between them. The germline gives CDR1 LNHDA, CDR2 SQIVND (reference sequence). The CDR3 sequence is 16 residues long. In DNA, the CDR3 is TGTGCCAGTAGTTCCCCTCCGGGCGGGAATAGGTACGAGCAGTACTTC. This sequence encodes CASSSPPGGNRYEQYF.

CDR3 DNA sequence: TGCGCCAGCAGCTTGACAGGGGGCCCGTTCGAAGCTTTCTTT. This gives the protein CASSLTGGPFEAFF. This chain joins TRBV5-1 and TRBJ1-1; 9 bases agree with TRBD1. The length of the CDR3 is 14 residues. Germline V gene sequence: CDR1 SGHRS, CDR2 YFSETQ. The trim removed 1 base at V and 8 bases at J, leaving 6 bases unmatched. The whole variable domain, remainder taken from reference TRBV5-1 and TRBJ1-1, is KAGVTQTPRYLIKTRGQQVTLSCSPISGHRSVSWYQQTPGQGLQFLFEYFSETQRNKGNFPGRFSGRQFSNSRSEMNVSTLELGDSALYLCASSLTGGPFEAFFGQGTRLTVV.

This clone is a singleton in its sample. This rearrangement joins TRBV27 to TRBJ2-2; 7 bases agree with TRBD2. The CDR3 totals 16 residues. The trim removed 7 bases at V and 2 bases at J, leaving 10 bases unmatched. The V gene's germline CDR1 is MNHEY and CDR2 SMNVEV (reference sequence). The CDR3 is CASTQGGTINTGELFF. The CDR3 DNA reads TGTGCCAGCACCCAAGGAGGGACTATAAACACCGGGGAGCTGTTTTTT.

V is TRBV6-1 and J is TRBJ1-2; D might be TRBD1 (5 bases). The CDR3 is 14 amino acids. The germline gives CDR1 MNHNS, CDR2 SASEGT. V dropped 3 bases and J dropped 3 bases, with 11 bases sitting between them. CDR3 coding DNA: TGTGCCAGCAGTGATAGGGGAGGGGACTATGGCTACACCTTC. Translation gives CASSDRGGDYGYTF.

The chain links TRBV6-1 to TRBJ2-5; D call uncertain. Germline V lookup: CDR1 MNHNS, CDR2 SASEGT. Trimming stripped 10 bases from V and 5 bases from J, with 17 bases between. The CDR3 loop spans 13 amino acids. The CDR3 reads CATGRERGETQYF. The CDR3 region has the DNA TGTGCCACCGGCCGAGAGCGTGGGGAGACCCAGTACTTC.

The V and J genes are TRBV6-6 and TRBJ1-2, with D hard to call. V lost 5 bases, J lost 4 bases, and 8 bases lay in between. CDR1 is MNHNY, CDR2 SVGAGI, per germline (reference sequence). This CDR3 is built from 12 residues. CDR3 sequence reads: CASSRDIYGYTF. CDR3 sequence (DNA): TGTGCCAGCAGTCGAGACATCTATGGCTACACCTTC.

This clone was detected once. The V and J genes are TRBV28 and TRBJ1-1; 7 positions agree with TRBD1. V was clipped by 4 bases and J by 1 base; unmatched bases: 0. The germline V gene encodes CDR1 MDHEN and CDR2 SYDVKM. This CDR3 spans 13 amino acids. CDR3 in DNA: TGTGCCAGCAGTTGGGACAGGAACACTGAAGCTTTCTTT. Protein: CASSWDRNTEAFF.

This sequence joins TRBV19 and TRBJ2-1, with 9 positions matching TRBD2. V dropped 5 bases and J dropped 8; count of bases not matched to a gene: 22. The CDR3 consists of 19 residues. The germline gives CDR1 LNHDA, CDR2 SQIVND (reference sequence). The DNA of the CDR3 is TGTGCCAGTAGTCCCTCTGGGGCTCTAGCGGGACTACCCACCGATGAGCAGTTCTTC. It codes for CASSPSGALAGLPTDEQFF.

The CDR3 reads CASSLGREPYNEQFF. CDR3 bases: TGTGCCAGCAGCTTAGGCAGGGAACCCTACAATGAGCAGTTCTTC. The V call is TRBV5-4, the J call TRBJ2-1, with a possible D match to TRBD1 (5 bases). Germline V gene lookup returns CDR1 SGHNT and CDR2 YYREEE (reference sequence). V gave up 2 bases and J gave up 2 bases, with 11 bases separating them. The CDR3 totals 15 residues.

The chain carries TRBV7-8 and TRBJ2-1; 8 bases agree with TRBD2. CDR1 and CDR2 from the germline V gene are SGHVS and FQNEAQ. V trimming: 5 bases; J trimming: 0 bases; junction bases outside the gene matches: 6. The CDR3 length is 16 residues. The chain's CDR3 is CASSTISGISYNEQFF. DNA for the CDR3: TGTGCCAGCAGCACCATTAGCGGGATCTCCTACAATGAGCAGTTCTTC. The full variable domain, with the rest looked up from reference TRBV7-8 and TRBJ2-1, is GAGVSQSPRYKVAKRGQDVALRCDPISGHVSLFWYQQALGQGPEFLTYFQNEAQLDKSGLPSDRFFAERPEGSVSTLKIQRTQQEDSAVYLCASSTISGISYNEQFFGPGTRLTVL.

This clone was picked up a small number of times. The chain links TRBV4-1 to TRBJ2-7; possibly TRBD2 for D (5 bases). Germline V gives CDR1 MGHRA, CDR2 YSYEKL. Between the trimmed V and J ends, which lost 3 bases and 2 bases, there was a span of 11 bases. The CDR3 loop spans 14 amino acids. CDR3 in DNA: TGCGCCAGCAGCCAGCGGGTTCGGGCCTACGAGCAGTACTTC. Amino acid sequence: CASSQRVRAYEQYF.

The chain couples TRBV2 to TRBJ1-5; 9 nucleotides align to TRBD1. V gave up 2 bases and J gave up 0 bases; unmatched junction bases: 14. The CDR3 runs 20 residues. Looked up from germline, CDR1 is SNHLY and CDR2 is FYNNEI. CDR3 in DNA: TGTGCCAGCAGTGAAACCAGTCCGGGACAGGGAGTAGTTAGCAATCAGCCCCAGCATTTT. Translation gives CASSETSPGQGVVSNQPQHF. The variable domain in full, completed from reference TRBV2 and TRBJ1-5, reads EPEVTQTPSHQVTQMGQEVILRCVPISNHLYFYWYRQILGQKVEFLVSFYNNEISEKSEIFDDQFSVERPDGSNFTLKIRSTKLEDSAMYFCASSETSPGQGVVSNQPQHFGDGTRLSIL.

The genes are TRBV5-4 and TRBJ2-7; 12 nucleotides match TRBD2. The CDR3 contains 16 residues. Per the germline V gene, CDR1 is SGHNT and CDR2 is YYREEE (reference sequence). J gave up 1 base and V 4 bases, and 6 bases lay outside the gene matches. DNA for the CDR3: TGTGCCAGCAGCCGGACTAGCGGGGCTTTTTCCTACGAGCAGTACTTC. It specifies CASSRTSGAFSYEQYF.

This clone was picked up a small number of times. This chain's CDR3 is CASSSGQGGQPQHF. The CDR3 DNA follows: TGTGCCAGCAGTTCCGGACAGGGAGGCCAGCCCCAGCATTTT. The V and J genes are TRBV27 and TRBJ1-5, with TRBD1 matching 8 bases. The CDR3 loop spans 14 amino acids. With 4 bases clipped from V and 7 bases from J, the junction kept 6 bases outside the gene matches. Looked up from germline, CDR1 is MNHEY and CDR2 is SMNVEV (reference sequence).

The chain is built from TRBV27 and TRBJ2-7; no reliable D call. The CDR3 sequence is 14 residues long. CDR1 and CDR2 (germline): MNHEY, SMNVEV (reference sequence). V dropped 3 bases and J dropped 3 bases, with 12 bases sitting between them. The CDR3 loop is CASSFAVDIYEQYF. DNA of the CDR3: TGTGCCAGCAGTTTCGCGGTAGATATCTACGAGCAGTACTTC.

The CDR3 coding sequence is TGTGCCAGCAGTTATTCTAACTATGGCTACACCTTC. Protein product: CASSYSNYGYTF. This sequence joins TRBV6-5 and TRBJ1-2; D is undetermined. Deletions cut 3 bases from V and 0 bases from J, with 2 bases between. Germline V gives CDR1 MNHEY, CDR2 SVGAGI. This CDR3 has 12 amino acids.

This clone came up once. The V and J genes are TRBV5-1 and TRBJ2-7, with 10 bases lining up with TRBD1. Per the germline V gene, CDR1 is SGHRS and CDR2 is YFSETQ. CDR3 length equals 16 residues. V dropped 2 bases and J dropped 1; count of bases not matched to a gene: 6. CDR3 residues: CASSFEGQGRSYEQYF. As DNA, the CDR3 is TGCGCCAGCAGCTTTGAGGGACAGGGGCGGTCCTACGAGCAGTACTTC.

V gene TRBV19 combines with J gene TRBJ1-2, with D uncertain. Germline lookup yields CDR1 LNHDA and CDR2 SQIVND (reference sequence). V was trimmed by 6 bases and J by 3 bases, leaving 20 bases between them. CDR3 length: 16 amino acids. The CDR3 loop reads CASSFFRHTPHYGYTF. CDR3 DNA: TGTGCCAGTAGCTTTTTCCGACACACACCTCACTATGGCTACACCTTC.

The rearrangement links TRBV5-5 to TRBJ2-2; D remains unclear. The germline V and J ends were trimmed by 0 bases and 6 bases, with 3 bases remaining between them. Germline CDR1 SGHKS, CDR2 YYEKEE (reference sequence). The CDR3 sequence is 12 residues long. This CDR3 reads CASSLGSGELFF. CDR3 nucleotides: TGTGCCAGCAGCTTGGGTTCCGGGGAGCTGTTTTTT.

The chain employs TRBV5-1 and TRBJ2-3; D not resolved. Looked up from germline, CDR1 is SGHRS and CDR2 is YFSETQ. The ends were cut back, 0 bases at V and 2 bases at J, with 10 bases in the middle. The length of the CDR3 is 15 residues. CDR3 nucleotide sequence: TGCGCCAGCAGCTTGGGGTTTTCCCTCACAGATACGCAGTATTTT. Residues: CASSLGFSLTDTQYF.

The V call is TRBV27, the J call TRBJ1-2; D is unclear. Germline V gives CDR1 MNHEY, CDR2 SMNVEV (reference sequence). With 6 bases removed from V and 5 bases from J, the gap between germline ends came to 16 bases. The CDR3 is 14 residues long. CDR3 sequence reads: CASSETHPSYGYTF. The CDR3 nucleotides are TGTGCCAGCAGCGAAACCCACCCCTCTTATGGCTACACCTTC.

The chain employs TRBV10-3 and TRBJ2-7; D perhaps matches TRBD2 (5 bases). The CDR3 spans 11 residues. Trimming pared 6 bases from V and 2 bases from J, leaving 5 bases between. Germline assignment: CDR1 ENHRY and CDR2 SYGVKD. The CDR3 reads CAISGAYEQYF. CDR3 nucleotide sequence: TGTGCCATCAGCGGGGCCTACGAGCAGTACTTC.